The 20 T cell receptor beta chains below come from one sample, sequenced in a study of T cells after yellow fever vaccination. TCRdb reprocessed the 5' RACE reads with MiXCR, giving one entry per CDR3 protein. The sample has over 250,000 distinct CDR3 sequences; approximately 4% are singletons. Sequencing was performed on PBMCs, taken 5 days after the yellow fever booster vaccination. These receptors were obtained from a man between 18 and 29 years old who received the YFV17D yellow fever vaccine.

The chain joins TRBV30 to TRBJ2-5, with D unresolved. V was clipped by 3 bases and J by 6 bases, with 17 bases between them. Looked up from germline, CDR1 is GTSNPN and CDR2 is SVGIG (reference sequence). The CDR3 loop spans 14 amino acids. The CDR3 coding sequence is TGTGCCTGGAGAGCCTGGACGGCCGATAAGACCCAGTACTTC. The encoded protein is CAWRAWTADKTQYF.

This clonotype was seen repeatedly, ten times or more. The J gene is TRBJ2-7, the V gene TRBV12-3 or TRBV12-4; D possibly corresponds to TRBD2 (5 bases). The CDR3 loop spans 11 amino acids. Deletions cut 6 bases from V and 5 bases from J, with 8 bases between. CDR3: CASSRRNEQYF. CDR3 in DNA: TGTGCCAGCAGCCGGAGGAACGAGCAGTACTTC.

This clonotype was detected many times. The chain recombines TRBV11-2 with TRBJ2-1; D unresolved. The CDR3 runs 15 residues. CDR1 is SGHAT and CDR2 is FQNNGV in the germline V gene. V was cut by 0 bases and J by 1 base, with 7 bases left in between. The CDR3 here is CASSLDGRSYNEQFF. CDR3 sequence (DNA): TGTGCCAGCAGCTTAGATGGCAGGTCCTACAATGAGCAGTTCTTC.

This clonotype has a count of ten or more. This rearrangement joins TRBV5-1 to TRBJ2-3, with a possible D match to TRBD1 (5 bases). The CDR3 has 15 amino acids. Between the trimmed V and J ends, which lost 0 bases and 0 bases, there was a span of 8 bases. The germline V gene encodes CDR1 SGHRS and CDR2 YFSETQ. The CDR3 sequence is CASSLAGFSTDTQYF. In DNA, the CDR3 is TGCGCCAGCAGCTTGGCAGGGTTCAGCACAGATACGCAGTATTTT.

This clonotype was counted only a few times. The CDR3, as DNA: TGCGCCAGCAGCCAAGAACAGGACGGACAGTCTGGAAACACCATATATTTT. It yields the protein CASSQEQDGQSGNTIYF. The V gene is TRBV4-3, the J gene TRBJ1-3, with TRBD1 as a possible D gene (6 bases). Trimming removed 0 bases from V and 1 base from J, with 13 bases in between. The germline gives CDR1 LGHNA, CDR2 YSLEER. The CDR3 loop spans 17 amino acids.

This clonotype was observed many times. This chain links TRBV28 with TRBJ1-5; D is possibly TRBD1 (5 bases). The V gene lost 3 bases and the J gene lost 6 bases, with 15 bases spanning the gap. The CDR3 spans 15 residues. Germline CDR1 reads MDHEN; CDR2 reads SYDVKM. CDR3 DNA sequence: TGTGCCAGCAGTTTCGGGACCCCAGGTCTTCAGCCCCAGCATTTT. Protein: CASSFGTPGLQPQHF.

This clonotype turned up a few times. This chain links TRBV23-1 with TRBJ2-1; D unresolved. TRBV23-1 is an open reading frame whose function is uncertain. V lost 9 bases and J lost 7, with 13 bases in between. The CDR3 runs to 12 residues. The CDR3 loop is CARPWARNEQFF. The CDR3 coding sequence is TGCGCCAGACCCTGGGCTAGGAATGAGCAGTTCTTC.

This clonotype was recorded a few times. The V and J genes are TRBV27 and TRBJ1-5; D gene uncertain. Germline assignment: CDR1 MNHEY and CDR2 SMNVEV (reference sequence). There are 15 residues in the CDR3. Deletions cut 6 bases from V and 2 bases from J, with 14 bases between. The DNA for the CDR3 is TGTGCCAGCAGGCCTCGGGCGGACCGCAATCAGCCCCAGCATTTT. Translated: CASRPRADRNQPQHF.

This clonotype came up many times. The genes are TRBV18 and TRBJ2-2; no clear D gene. Trimming shortened V by 6 bases and J by 4 bases, and 12 bases separated the two germline ends. CDR1 and CDR2 (germline): KGHSH, LQKENI. The CDR3 contains 14 residues. In nucleotides, the CDR3 is TGTGCCAGCTCGTCCCCAGCTGGCACCGGGGAGCTGTTTTTT. Protein: CASSSPAGTGELFF.

The chain joins TRBV7-9 to TRBJ1-2; 12 bases fit TRBD1. V shed 5 bases and J 8 bases; nucleotides not matched to a gene: 15. Germline V gene sequence: CDR1 SEHNR, CDR2 FQNEAQ (reference sequence). The CDR3 is 17 residues long. The CDR3 spells CASSPTGNRDRGRGYTF. CDR3 nucleotides: TGTGCCAGCAGCCCGACAGGAAACCGGGACAGGGGGCGAGGCTACACCTTC.

This clonotype was seen repeatedly, ten times or more. This chain joins TRBV7-2 and TRBJ2-3; a possible D gene is TRBD2 (6 bases). CDR3 size: 17 residues. V shed 2 bases and J shed 2 bases, with 17 bases lying between them. Looked up from germline, CDR1 is SGHTA and CDR2 is FQGNSA. CDR3: CASSLRSGRGYTDTQYF. The CDR3 region has the DNA TGTGCCAGCAGCTTACGATCAGGACGGGGGTACACAGATACGCAGTATTTT. Combining the CDR3 with reference TRBV7-2 and TRBJ2-3 gives the whole variable domain GAGVSQSPSNKVTEKGKDVELRCDPISGHTALYWYRQSLGQGLEFLIYFQGNSAPDKSGLPSDRFSAERTGGSVSTLTIQRTQQEDSAVYLCASSLRSGRGYTDTQYFGPGTRLTVL.

This clonotype was observed a handful of times. The CDR3 spells CASSPGLAGGRDLFF. CDR3 coding DNA: TGCGCCAGCAGCCCTGGACTAGCGGGGGGGCGAGATCTGTTCTTC. This chain links TRBV4-1 with TRBJ2-1; 15 bases map to TRBD2. V shed 4 bases and J 15 bases; nucleotides not matched to a gene: 10. CDR3 size: 15 residues. CDR1 and CDR2 from the germline V gene are MGHRA and YSYEKL.

This clonotype was observed a handful of times. The chain carries TRBV7-8 and TRBJ1-5, with D uncertain. The germline gives CDR1 SGHVS, CDR2 FQNEAQ. The CDR3 spans 16 residues. Trimming removed 0 bases at V and 0 bases at J, with 9 bases between. The CDR3 nucleotides are TGTGCCAGCAGCTTAGCGGGTCTAGGTAGCAATCAGCCCCAGCATTTT. Its translation: CASSLAGLGSNQPQHF. Complete variable domain (other parts from reference TRBV7-8 and TRBJ1-5): GAGVSQSPRYKVAKRGQDVALRCDPISGHVSLFWYQQALGQGPEFLTYFQNEAQLDKSGLPSDRFFAERPEGSVSTLKIQRTQQEDSAVYLCASSLAGLGSNQPQHFGDGTRLSIL.

This chain connects TRBV7-2 to TRBJ2-3, with 8 bases fitting TRBD2. The CDR3 totals 15 residues. The ends lost 2 bases at V and 8 bases at J; junction bases unmatched: 9. The germline gives CDR1 SGHTA, CDR2 FQGNSA. CDR3 region: CASSLWAGGAATQYF. The CDR3 DNA is TGTGCCAGCAGCTTATGGGCCGGGGGGGCAGCTACGCAGTATTTT.

This clonotype came up a few times. The V call is TRBV6-2 or TRBV6-3, the J call TRBJ2-7; a weak D match, TRBD2 (5 bases). The CDR3 sequence is 13 residues long. The V gene lost 8 bases and the J gene lost 2 bases, with 13 bases spanning the gap. Germline V gene data show CDR1 as MNHEY and CDR2 as SVGEGT. The CDR3, as DNA: TGTGCCAGCGCCCGGGGATCCCCCTACGAGCAGTACGTC. Translation: CASARGSPYEQYV.

This clonotype was counted ten times or more. This sequence joins TRBV20-1 and TRBJ2-3; TRBD2 agrees at 8 bases. The V gene end was trimmed by 3 bases and the J gene end by 8 bases; junction bases not matched to a gene: 13. The germline gives CDR1 DFQATT, CDR2 SNEGSKA (reference sequence). The length of the CDR3 is 15 residues. CDR3 amino acids: CSARGGSGGRGTQYF. In DNA form, the CDR3 reads TGCAGTGCTAGGGGAGGAAGCGGGGGTAGAGGTACGCAGTATTTT.

V and J are TRBV10-3 and TRBJ1-2; D is undetermined. Germline V gene data show CDR1 as ENHRY and CDR2 as SYGVKD. The CDR3 spans 13 residues. Trimming took off 3 bases at V and 4 bases at J, with 9 bases between the two ends. The CDR3 loop reads CAISDADPYGYTF. The CDR3 DNA is TGTGCCATCAGTGACGCCGATCCCTATGGCTACACCTTC.

This chain connects TRBV20-1 to TRBJ1-4, with TRBD1 matching over 8 bases. In germline, CDR1 is DFQATT, CDR2 SNEGSKA (reference sequence). The CDR3 length is 15 residues. CDR3 protein: CSRRVWTGSNGKLFF. The CDR3 DNA reads TGCAGCCGGAGAGTCTGGACAGGGAGCAACGGAAAACTGTTTTTT.

The chain is built from TRBV6-6 and TRBJ2-6; 8 nucleotides agree with TRBD1. The V gene's germline CDR1 is MNHNY and CDR2 SVGAGI (reference sequence). J gave up 3 bases and V 7 bases, and 14 bases lay outside the gene matches. CDR3 length equals 18 residues. This chain's CDR3 is CASTVLGGRGLGANVLTF. The CDR3 DNA reads TGTGCCAGCACCGTACTCGGGGGCAGGGGGCTTGGGGCCAACGTCCTGACTTTC.

Notes on this clonotype: The junction departs from germline at one end; a sequencing error may be responsible. The chain combines TRBV3-1 with TRBJ2-7, with D hard to call. Germline-derived CDR1 and CDR2 are LGHDT and YNNKEL (reference sequence). CDR3 length: 11 residues. The CDR3 DNA sequence: TGTGCCAGCACTCAAGGACCAGAGTCGGACTTC. Encoded protein: CASTQGPESDF.